A single sample is the source of the 21 T cell receptor beta chains below, sequenced in a study of blood T cell repertoires in COVID-19. Sequencing used immunoSEQ multiplex PCR; TCRdb keeps in-frame clones, though not all of them. Of around 390,000 clones listed, around nine tenths are singletons. The sequenced material came from PBMCs or T cells enriched from blood (not recorded which). All receptors come from a woman between 45 and 65 years old who had recovered from COVID-19.

The CDR3 protein is CASLLSPGTEAFF. The CDR3 DNA is TGTGCCAGCCTACTATCCCCCGGCACTGAAGCTTTCTTT. This chain uses TRBV7-9 with TRBJ1-1; unclear D gene. This CDR3 contains 13 residues. Trimming removed 8 bases from V and 4 bases from J, with 14 bases in between. The germline V gene has CDR1 SEHNR and CDR2 FQNEAQ (reference sequence).

The gene calls are TRBV7-3 and TRBJ1-1; a possible D gene is TRBD1 (6 bases). V was shortened by 5 bases and J by 0 bases, with 13 bases between the two germline ends. Germline V gene data show CDR1 as SGHTA and CDR2 as FQGTGA. CDR3 size: 15 residues. The CDR3 nucleotides read TGTGCCAGCAGCGCAACGACAGGAATGAACACTGAAGCTTTCTTT. Its translation: CASSATTGMNTEAFF.

The chain employs TRBV6-5 and TRBJ2-1; D is perhaps TRBD1 (6 bases). This CDR3 spans 15 amino acids. V was clipped by 4 bases and J by 0 bases, with 10 bases between them. CDR1 is MNHEY and CDR2 is SVGAGI in the germline V gene. The DNA of the CDR3 is TGTGCCAGCAGTTTCACAGGGAGCTCCTACAATGAGCAGTTCTTC. It specifies CASSFTGSSYNEQFF.

The chain carries TRBV10-3 and TRBJ2-7; the D gene is possibly TRBD2 (5 bases). Germline lookup yields CDR1 ENHRY and CDR2 SYGVKD. Trimming pared 2 bases from V and 2 bases from J, leaving 13 bases between. CDR3 size: 15 residues. The CDR3 protein is CAISEGAGRAYEQYF. The CDR3 region has the DNA TGTGCCATCAGTGAGGGTGCGGGTCGCGCCTACGAGCAGTACTTC.

J is TRBJ2-7 and V is TRBV19, with D unresolved. CDR3 length equals 14 residues. With 7 bases removed from V and 0 bases from J, the gap between germline ends came to 13 bases. Germline V CDR1 and CDR2: LNHDA, SQIVND (reference sequence). CDR3 in amino acids: CASKSQASSYEQYF. The CDR3 coding sequence is TGTGCCAGTAAGAGCCAGGCCAGCTCCTACGAGCAGTACTTC.

This clone has only a few counts. The genes are TRBV15 and TRBJ2-2; no clear D gene. This CDR3 spans 14 amino acids. Germline CDR1 and CDR2: LNHNV and YYDKDF (reference sequence). V lost 1 base to trimming and J lost 7 bases, with 10 bases between them. DNA for the CDR3: TGTGCCACCAGCAGAGGACTCCCTGGCGGGGAGCTGTTTTTT. It specifies CATSRGLPGGELFF. Drawing the rest from reference TRBV15 and TRBJ2-2, the complete variable domain is DAMVIQNPRYQVTQFGKPVTLSCSQTLNHNVMYWYQQKSSQAPKLLFHYYDKDFNNEADTPDNFQSRRPNTSFCFLDIRSPGLGDTAMYLCATSRGLPGGELFFGEGSRLTVL.

This rearrangement joins TRBV2 to TRBJ1-3; D is unclear. The ends were cut back, 6 bases at V and 4 bases at J, with 4 bases in the middle. The CDR3 runs to 11 residues. Germline V gives CDR1 SNHLY, CDR2 FYNNEI. CDR3 sequence reads: CASRTGNTIYF. The CDR3, as DNA: TGTGCCAGCAGGACAGGAAACACCATATATTTT.

The J gene is TRBJ2-7, the V gene TRBV4-1, with D possibly being TRBD1 (6 bases). The CDR3 runs 14 residues. Germline values: CDR1 MGHRA, CDR2 YSYEKL. V was trimmed by 5 bases and J by 5 bases, leaving 16 bases between them. In nucleotides, the CDR3 is TGCGCCAGCAGCATACACCAGGGGTGGAACGAGCAGTACTTC. It specifies CASSIHQGWNEQYF.

As DNA, the CDR3 is TGCGCCAGCAGTCCGAGATTTAATCAGCCCCAGCATTTT. It yields the protein CASSPRFNQPQHF. The V call is TRBV23-1, the J call TRBJ1-5; D is unresolved. TRBV23-1 is classed as an ORF, of uncertain function. The CDR3 contains 13 residues. Between the trimmed V and J ends, which lost 4 bases and 4 bases, there was a span of 8 bases.

This chain links TRBV7-9 with TRBJ1-6; TRBD1 is a possible D gene (6 bases). The CDR3 length is 14 residues. CDR1 is SEHNR and CDR2 is FQNEAQ in the germline V gene (reference sequence). The germline V and J ends were trimmed by 6 bases and 7 bases, with 13 bases remaining between them. DNA for the CDR3: TGTGCCAGCAGTCGGACAGTAGCCAATTCACCCCTCCACTTT. Its protein is CASSRTVANSPLHF.

The DNA for the CDR3 is TGTGCCAGCAGCCCGACAGGGGGAGGTGAAAAACTGTTTTTT. Its protein is CASSPTGGGEKLFF. This chain links TRBV7-8 with TRBJ1-4, with TRBD1 matching 9 bases. Germline values: CDR1 SGHVS, CDR2 FQNEAQ. Trimming at V came to 5 bases and at J to 7 bases, leaving 5 bases not matched to a gene. This CDR3 is built from 14 residues.

CDR3 in amino acids: CASSWGGFYEQYF. CDR3 coding DNA: TGTGCCAGCAGTTGGGGAGGATTCTACGAGCAGTACTTC. The J gene is TRBJ2-7, the V gene TRBV6-2 or TRBV6-3, with a possible D match to TRBD2 (6 bases). CDR3 length: 13 residues. Germline CDR1 MNHEY, CDR2 SVGEGT. Trimming removed 4 bases at V and 3 bases at J, with 10 bases between.

The chain couples TRBV7-6 to TRBJ1-5, with 9 bases that match TRBD1. CDR3 length: 18 residues. Germline CDR1 and CDR2: SGHVS and FNYEAQ. J was trimmed by 0 bases and V by 6 bases; bases with no gene match: 12. The CDR3: CASSNKKGQGNSNQPQHF. As DNA, the CDR3 is TGTGCCAGCAGTAATAAAAAGGGACAGGGCAATAGCAATCAGCCCCAGCATTTT.

This clone was found a few times. This rearrangement joins TRBV5-8 to TRBJ1-2; no reliable D call. This CDR3 has 13 amino acids. Deletions cut 2 bases from V and 8 bases from J, with 13 bases between. Per germline, CDR1 SGHTS and CDR2 YDEGEE. The CDR3 sequence is CASSFVLRGGYTF. CDR3 sequence (DNA): TGTGCCAGCAGCTTCGTCCTTAGAGGCGGCTACACCTTC.

The DNA of the CDR3 is TGTGCCAGCAGTGTCCGGGTGTTTGATAGCAATCAGCCCCAGCATTTT. It specifies CASSVRVFDSNQPQHF. This chain connects TRBV28 to TRBJ1-5; D is undetermined. Per germline, CDR1 MDHEN and CDR2 SYDVKM. CDR3 size: 16 residues. With 5 bases removed from V and 0 bases from J, the gap between germline ends came to 14 bases. The whole variable domain, remainder taken from reference TRBV28 and TRBJ1-5, is DVKVTQSSRYLVKRTGEKVFLECVQDMDHENMFWYRQDPGLGLRLIYFSYDVKMKEKGDIPEGYSVSREKKERFSLILESASTNQTSMYLCASSVRVFDSNQPQHFGDGTRLSIL.

This sequence joins TRBV12-1 and TRBJ1-1; the table calls TRBD1, which could not be checked here. TRBV12-1 is classified as a pseudogene. This CDR3 region has 16 residues. CDR3 in amino acids: CASRRHGQSCGTEAFF. The CDR3, as DNA: TGTGCCAGCCGGAGACACGGACAAAGCTGTGGGACTGAAGCTTTCTTT.

The V gene is TRBV10-3, the J gene TRBJ1-5; D is undetermined. The V end lost 0 bases, the J end lost 0 bases, and 6 bases lay between the germline ends. Looked up from germline, CDR1 is ENHRY and CDR2 is SYGVKD. This CDR3 is 15 amino acids long. The CDR3 DNA sequence: TGTGCCATCAGTGAGTCTACCGGTAGCAATCAGCCCCAGCATTTT. This encodes CAISESTGSNQPQHF.

The V gene is TRBV6-5, the J gene TRBJ1-3, with D perhaps matching TRBD1 (5 bases). Germline CDR1 MNHEY, CDR2 SVGAGI. This CDR3 comprises 14 residues. V dropped 2 bases and J dropped 7 bases, with 12 bases sitting between them. CDR3 sequence reads: CASSYDRKGNTIYF. In DNA, the CDR3 is TGTGCCAGCAGTTACGACAGAAAAGGGAACACCATATATTTT.

The chain is built from TRBV5-4 and TRBJ2-2; the match to TRBD2 covers 11 bases. The J segment lost 0 bases and the V segment lost 4 bases, leaving 11 bases of the junction unmatched. Germline V gene data show CDR1 as SGHNT and CDR2 as YYREEE (reference sequence). This CDR3 has 19 amino acids. CDR3 amino acids: CASSRTPLAGGTNTGELFF. In DNA, the CDR3 is TGTGCCAGCAGCCGGACGCCGCTAGCGGGGGGAACGAACACCGGGGAGCTGTTTTTT.

This clone has just one count. This chain joins TRBV2 and TRBJ1-1, with 8 bases that match TRBD1. With 8 bases clipped from V and 0 bases from J, the junction kept 8 bases outside the gene matches. Germline CDR1 reads SNHLY; CDR2 reads FYNNEI. The CDR3 consists of 15 residues. The CDR3 spells CASVKEGQVNTEAFF. The CDR3 DNA follows: TGTGCCAGCGTTAAGGAGGGACAGGTGAACACTGAAGCTTTCTTT.

The rearrangement uses TRBV7-6 and TRBJ2-7, with a tentative D call TRBD1 (6 bases). Looked up from germline, CDR1 is SGHVS and CDR2 is FNYEAQ. The CDR3 length is 14 residues. Trimming pared 2 bases from V and 5 bases from J, leaving 13 bases between. The CDR3 loop is CASSLSRQAHEQYF. The CDR3 DNA is TGTGCCAGCAGCTTATCGAGACAGGCCCACGAGCAGTACTTC.